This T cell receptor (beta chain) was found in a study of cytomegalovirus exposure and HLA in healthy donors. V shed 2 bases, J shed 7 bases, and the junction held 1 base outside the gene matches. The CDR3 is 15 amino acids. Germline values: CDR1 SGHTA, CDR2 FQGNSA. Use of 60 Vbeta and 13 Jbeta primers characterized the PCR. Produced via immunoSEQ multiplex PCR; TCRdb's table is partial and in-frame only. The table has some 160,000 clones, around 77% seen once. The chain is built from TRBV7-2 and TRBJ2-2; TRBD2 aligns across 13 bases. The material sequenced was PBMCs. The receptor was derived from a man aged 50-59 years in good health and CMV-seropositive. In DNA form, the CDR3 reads TGTGCCAGCAGCTTAACTAGCGGGGGGGTCGGGGAGCTGTTTTTT. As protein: CASSLTSGGVGELFF.